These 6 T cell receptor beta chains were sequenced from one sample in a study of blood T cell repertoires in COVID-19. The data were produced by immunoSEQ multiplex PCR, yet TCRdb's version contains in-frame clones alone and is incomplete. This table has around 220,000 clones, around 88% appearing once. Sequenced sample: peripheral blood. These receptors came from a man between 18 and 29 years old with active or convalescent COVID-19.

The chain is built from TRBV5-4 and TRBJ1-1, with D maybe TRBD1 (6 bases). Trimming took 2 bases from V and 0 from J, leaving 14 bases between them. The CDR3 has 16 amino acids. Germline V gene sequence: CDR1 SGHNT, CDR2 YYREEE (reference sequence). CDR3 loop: CASSFGTFKMNTEAFF. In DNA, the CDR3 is TGTGCCAGCAGCTTCGGGACATTCAAAATGAACACTGAAGCTTTCTTT. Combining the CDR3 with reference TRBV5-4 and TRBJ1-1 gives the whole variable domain ETGVTQSPTHLIKTRGQQVTLRCSSQSGHNTVSWYQQALGQGPQFIFQYYREEENGRGNFPPRFSGLQFPNYSSELNVNALELDDSALYLCASSFGTFKMNTEAFFGQGTRLTVV.

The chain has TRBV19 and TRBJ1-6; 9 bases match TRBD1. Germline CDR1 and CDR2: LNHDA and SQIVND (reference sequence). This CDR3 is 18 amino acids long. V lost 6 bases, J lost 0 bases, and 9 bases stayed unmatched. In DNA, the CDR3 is TGTGCCAGTAGCAACGGACAGGGGACAATCTCCTATAATTCACCCCTCCACTTT. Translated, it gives CASSNGQGTISYNSPLHF.

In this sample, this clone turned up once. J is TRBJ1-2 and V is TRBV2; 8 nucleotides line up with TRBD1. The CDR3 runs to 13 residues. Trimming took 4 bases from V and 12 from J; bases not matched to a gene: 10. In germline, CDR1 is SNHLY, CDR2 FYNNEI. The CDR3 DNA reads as TGTGCCAGCAGTGTCCAGGGGGCGGCTGACAACACCTTC. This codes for CASSVQGAADNTF.

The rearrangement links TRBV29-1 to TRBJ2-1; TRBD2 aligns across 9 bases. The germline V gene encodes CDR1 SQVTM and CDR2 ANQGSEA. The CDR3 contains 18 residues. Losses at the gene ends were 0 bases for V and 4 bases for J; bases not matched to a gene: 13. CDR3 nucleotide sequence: TGCAGCGTTGAAGATCAAGAGCGGGGGGCGAGGACGTACAATGAGCAGTTCTTC. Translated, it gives CSVEDQERGARTYNEQFF.

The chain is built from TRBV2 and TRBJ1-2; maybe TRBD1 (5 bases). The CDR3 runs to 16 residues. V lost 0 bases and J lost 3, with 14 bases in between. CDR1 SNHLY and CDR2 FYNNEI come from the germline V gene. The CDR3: CASSEARQPTYYGYTF. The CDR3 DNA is TGTGCCAGCAGTGAAGCCCGACAGCCGACCTACTATGGCTACACCTTC.

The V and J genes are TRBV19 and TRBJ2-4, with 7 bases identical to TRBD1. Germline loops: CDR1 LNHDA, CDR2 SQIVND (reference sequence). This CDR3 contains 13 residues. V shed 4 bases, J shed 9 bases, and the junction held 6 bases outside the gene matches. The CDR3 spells CASSTGTVGIQYF. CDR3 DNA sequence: TGTGCCAGTAGTACGGGGACAGTAGGCATTCAGTACTTC.